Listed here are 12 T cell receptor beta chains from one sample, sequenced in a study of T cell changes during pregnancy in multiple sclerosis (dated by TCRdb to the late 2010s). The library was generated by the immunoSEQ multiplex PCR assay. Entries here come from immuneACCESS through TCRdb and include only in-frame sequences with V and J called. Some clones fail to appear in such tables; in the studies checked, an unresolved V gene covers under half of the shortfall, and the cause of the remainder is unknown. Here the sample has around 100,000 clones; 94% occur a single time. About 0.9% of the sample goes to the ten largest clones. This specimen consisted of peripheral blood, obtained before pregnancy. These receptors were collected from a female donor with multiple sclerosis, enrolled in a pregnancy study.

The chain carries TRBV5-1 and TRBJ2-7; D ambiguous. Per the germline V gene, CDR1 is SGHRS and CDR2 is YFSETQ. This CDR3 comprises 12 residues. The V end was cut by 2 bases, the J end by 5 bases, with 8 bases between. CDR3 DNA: TGCGCCAGCAGCTTTTCAGTTGACGAGCAGTACTTC. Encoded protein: CASSFSVDEQYF.

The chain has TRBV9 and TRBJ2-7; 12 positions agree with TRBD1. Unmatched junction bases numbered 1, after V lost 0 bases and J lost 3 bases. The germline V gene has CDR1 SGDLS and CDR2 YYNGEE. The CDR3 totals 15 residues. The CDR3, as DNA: TGTGCCAGCAGCGTAGGGGACAGGGGGCTCTACGAGCAGTACTTC. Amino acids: CASSVGDRGLYEQYF.

The DNA for the CDR3 is TGTGCCAGCAGCGTAGTGGCGGGAGTCGGCAATGAGCAGTTCTTC. It translates to CASSVVAGVGNEQFF. The V gene is TRBV9, the J gene TRBJ2-1, with TRBD2 matching 7 bases. J lost 6 bases, V lost 0 bases, and 6 bases had no gene match. Germline CDR1 SGDLS, CDR2 YYNGEE. The CDR3 totals 15 residues.

CDR3 sequence reads: CASSPGFRELFF. In DNA form, the CDR3 reads TGTGCCAGCAGTCCAGGGTTCCGGGAGCTGTTTTTT. The chain joins TRBV6-5 to TRBJ2-2; a weak D match, TRBD1 (5 bases). V lost 5 bases, J lost 9 bases, and 10 bases lay in between. Germline CDR1 MNHEY, CDR2 SVGAGI. The CDR3 sequence is 12 residues long.

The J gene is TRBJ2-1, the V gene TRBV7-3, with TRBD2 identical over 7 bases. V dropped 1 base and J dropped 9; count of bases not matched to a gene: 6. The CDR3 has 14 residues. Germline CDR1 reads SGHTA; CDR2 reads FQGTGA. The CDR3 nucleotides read TGTGCCAGCAGCTTAAGGGCTAGCGGCGGTGAGCAGTTCTTC. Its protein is CASSLRASGGEQFF.

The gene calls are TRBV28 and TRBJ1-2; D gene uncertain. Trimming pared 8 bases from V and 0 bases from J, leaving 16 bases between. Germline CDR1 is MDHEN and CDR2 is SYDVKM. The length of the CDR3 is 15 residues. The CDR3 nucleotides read TGTGCCAGCCTCGGACCTGGGAGAACTAACTATGGCTACACCTTC. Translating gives CASLGPGRTNYGYTF.

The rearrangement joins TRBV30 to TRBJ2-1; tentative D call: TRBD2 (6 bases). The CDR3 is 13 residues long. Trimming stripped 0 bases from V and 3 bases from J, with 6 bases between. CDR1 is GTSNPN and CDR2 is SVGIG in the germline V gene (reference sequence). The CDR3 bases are TGTGCCTGGAGTGTGGGACTCTACAATGAGCAGTTCTTC. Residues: CAWSVGLYNEQFF.

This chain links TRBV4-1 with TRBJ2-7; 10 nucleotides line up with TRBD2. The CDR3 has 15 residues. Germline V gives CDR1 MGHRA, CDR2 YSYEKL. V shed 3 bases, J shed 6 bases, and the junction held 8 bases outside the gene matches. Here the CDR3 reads CASSHGTSGTREQYF. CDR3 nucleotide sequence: TGCGCCAGCAGCCACGGTACTAGCGGGACTCGCGAGCAGTACTTC.

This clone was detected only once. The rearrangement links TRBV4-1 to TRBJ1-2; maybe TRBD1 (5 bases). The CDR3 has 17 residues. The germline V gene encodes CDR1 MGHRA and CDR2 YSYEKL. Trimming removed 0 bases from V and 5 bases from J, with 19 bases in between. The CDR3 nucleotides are TGCGCCAGCAGCCAAGATACAGTTGGGGGGTTTGTTTATGGCTACACCTTC. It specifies CASSQDTVGGFVYGYTF.

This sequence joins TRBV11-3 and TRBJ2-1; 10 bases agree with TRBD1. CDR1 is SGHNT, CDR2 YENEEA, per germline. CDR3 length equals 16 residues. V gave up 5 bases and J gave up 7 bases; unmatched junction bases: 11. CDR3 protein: CASSPQTGQGKNEQFF. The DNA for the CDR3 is TGTGCCAGCAGCCCACAGACGGGACAGGGGAAGAATGAGCAGTTCTTC. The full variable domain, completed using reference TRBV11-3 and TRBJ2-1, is EAGVVQSPRYKIIEKKQPVAFWCNPISGHNTLYWYLQNLGQGPELLIRYENEEAVDDSQLPKDRFSAERLKGVDSTLKIQPAELGDSAVYLCASSPQTGQGKNEQFFGPGTRLTVL.

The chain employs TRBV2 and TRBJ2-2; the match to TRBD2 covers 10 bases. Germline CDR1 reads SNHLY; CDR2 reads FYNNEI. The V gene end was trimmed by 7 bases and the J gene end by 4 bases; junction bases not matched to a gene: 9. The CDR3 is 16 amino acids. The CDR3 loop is CASTEVIAGGTGELFF. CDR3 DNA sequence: TGTGCCAGCACTGAGGTGATAGCGGGAGGCACCGGGGAGCTGTTTTTT.

The CDR3 sequence: CASSWGGRGTGELFF. CDR3 nucleotide sequence: TGTGCCAGCAGTTGGGGCGGGAGGGGTACCGGGGAGCTGTTTTTT. The V gene is TRBV6-5, the J gene TRBJ2-2, with 9 bases lining up with TRBD2. CDR1 is MNHEY and CDR2 is SVGAGI in the germline V gene. After removal of 4 bases from V and 5 bases from J, the junction contained 5 bases not matched to a gene. The CDR3 loop spans 15 amino acids.